The 25 T cell receptor beta chains given below trace back to one sample, sequenced in a study of blood T cell repertoires in COVID-19. The assay was immunoSEQ multiplex PCR, and TCRdb's table has in-frame clones only and misses some. This table holds about 280,000 clones, approximately 83% found once. The specimen sequenced was peripheral blood. All receptors come from a woman aged 30 to 39 who had recovered from COVID-19.

The chain has TRBV6-2 or TRBV6-3 and TRBJ1-1; D is possibly TRBD1 (5 bases). CDR3 length: 14 amino acids. Germline assignment: CDR1 MNHEY and CDR2 SVGEGT. V was clipped by 0 bases and J by 5 bases, with 10 bases between them. The CDR3 spells CASSYSGGWTEAFF. The DNA for the CDR3 is TGTGCCAGCAGTTACTCCGGGGGGTGGACTGAAGCTTTCTTT.

The V call is TRBV2, the J call TRBJ2-1; D possibly corresponds to TRBD1 (5 bases). The CDR3 totals 15 residues. The germline gives CDR1 SNHLY, CDR2 FYNNEI. V lost 6 bases and J lost 2, with 14 bases in between. The CDR3 region has the DNA TGTGCCAGCAGGGTCAGGGAAGTCACCTACAATGAGCAGTTCTTC. Protein product: CASRVREVTYNEQFF.

This chain joins TRBV7-3 and TRBJ2-2; 11 bases agree with TRBD2. The germline V gene has CDR1 SGHTA and CDR2 FQGTGA. Trimming cost V 4 bases and J 0 bases; bases outside gene matches: 4. This CDR3 is built from 17 residues. CDR3 sequence reads: CASSSGGLAANTGELFF. CDR3 sequence (DNA): TGTGCCAGCAGCTCCGGGGGACTAGCGGCGAACACCGGGGAGCTGTTTTTT.

The chain joins TRBV19 to TRBJ2-1, with 8 bases that match TRBD2. The CDR3 is 14 amino acids. Trimming removed 4 bases from V and 7 bases from J; junction bases left unmatched: 6. Germline V gives CDR1 LNHDA, CDR2 SQIVND (reference sequence). The CDR3 nucleotides read TGTGCCAGTAGTAATGCGGGAGGTCGTAATGAGCAGTTCTTC. It translates to CASSNAGGRNEQFF.

The chain carries TRBV10-1 and TRBJ2-5; D remains unclear. V was clipped by 5 bases and J by 4 bases, with 11 bases between them. The CDR3 has 13 residues. Germline V gene data show CDR1 as WNHNN and CDR2 as SYGVQD (reference sequence). The CDR3 sequence is CASSRGPRETQYF. CDR3 nucleotide sequence: TGCGCCAGCAGTCGCGGCCCAAGAGAGACCCAGTACTTC.

The chain is built from TRBV7-2 and TRBJ2-7; no clear D. The V end was cut by 5 bases, the J end by 3 bases, with 14 bases between. The CDR3 contains 14 residues. From germline, CDR1 is SGHTA and CDR2 FQGNSA. Here the CDR3 DNA reads TGTGCCAGCAGCCCCCTCGGCAGGAACTACGAGCAGTACTTC. Translated, it gives CASSPLGRNYEQYF. The complete variable domain, with remaining parts taken from reference TRBV7-2 and TRBJ2-7, reads GAGVSQSPSNKVTEKGKDVELRCDPISGHTALYWYRQSLGQGLEFLIYFQGNSAPDKSGLPSDRFSAERTGGSVSTLTIQRTQQEDSAVYLCASSPLGRNYEQYFGPGTRLTVT.

The chain couples TRBV30 to TRBJ2-7; TRBD2 matches at 7 bases. The germline V gene encodes CDR1 GTSNPN and CDR2 SVGIG (reference sequence). V shed 1 base, J shed 5 bases, and the junction held 5 bases outside the gene matches. The CDR3 is 13 residues long. The CDR3 sequence is CAWSGGGSHEQYF. CDR3 DNA: TGTGCCTGGAGTGGGGGAGGGTCCCACGAGCAGTACTTC.

This chain joins TRBV7-7 and TRBJ2-3; tentatively, D is TRBD1 (6 bases). There are 14 residues in the CDR3. Germline V gene sequence: CDR1 SSHAT, CDR2 FNYEAQ (reference sequence). CDR3 DNA: TGTGCTAGCGCGGCAGGCAGGGGCGGAGATACGCAGTATTTT. This encodes CASAAGRGGDTQYF.

V is TRBV5-6 and J is TRBJ1-2, with a tentative D call TRBD1 (5 bases). Germline V CDR1 and CDR2: SGHDT, YYEEEE. The CDR3 consists of 15 residues. V lost 6 bases and J lost 0, with 15 bases in between. The DNA for the CDR3 is TGTGCCAGCACCCGGGGGGGAGAACCTAACTATGGCTACACCTTC. This codes for CASTRGGEPNYGYTF.

This chain uses TRBV6-1 with TRBJ2-3; 8 bases map to TRBD2. Looked up from germline, CDR1 is MNHNS and CDR2 is SASEGT. The CDR3 length is 16 residues. The V and J ends lost 4 bases and 2 bases, in that order; junction bases with no gene match: 8. The CDR3 region is CASSGGASGFTDTQYF. Written as DNA, the CDR3 is TGTGCCAGCAGTGGGGGGGCTAGCGGGTTCACAGATACGCAGTATTTT.

V and J are TRBV5-1 and TRBJ2-2; D may be TRBD2 (5 bases). The germline CDR1 and CDR2 sequences are SGHRS and YFSETQ. The germline V and J ends were trimmed by 5 bases and 1 base, with 12 bases remaining between them. The CDR3 contains 15 residues. The CDR3 reads CASSFGAGNTGELFF. The CDR3 region has the DNA TGCGCCAGCAGTTTTGGCGCGGGGAACACCGGGGAGCTGTTTTTT.

This chain joins TRBV18 and TRBJ2-1, with TRBD1 matching 10 bases. Germline CDR1 and CDR2: KGHSH and LQKENI. V lost 3 bases, J lost 2 bases, and 7 bases stayed unmatched. The length of the CDR3 is 17 residues. The CDR3 bases are TGTGCCAGCTCACCGTCCCGGGACAGGGGTACCTACAATGAGCAGTTCTTC. Amino acids: CASSPSRDRGTYNEQFF.

V usage is TRBV28 and J usage is TRBJ2-2; 9 bases are a match to TRBD1. The CDR3 loop spans 16 amino acids. Germline V gene data show CDR1 as MDHEN and CDR2 as SYDVKM. The V gene end was trimmed by 4 bases and the J gene end by 6 bases; junction bases not matched to a gene: 9. The CDR3 region is CASSSEGQGGAGELFF. Here the CDR3 DNA reads TGTGCCAGCAGTTCCGAGGGACAGGGAGGGGCCGGGGAGCTGTTTTTT.

J is TRBJ2-3 and V is TRBV28; 9 positions match TRBD2. The CDR3 loop spans 16 amino acids. The germline V gene encodes CDR1 MDHEN and CDR2 SYDVKM. V lost 4 bases and J lost 3; bases outside the gene matches: 8. As DNA, the CDR3 is TGTGCCAGCAGTTCCCCTAGCGGGAAGGGAACAGATACGCAGTATTTT. It translates to CASSSPSGKGTDTQYF.

This chain joins TRBV6-6 and TRBJ1-4; 7 bases map to TRBD1. The J segment lost 6 bases and the V segment lost 4 bases, leaving 5 bases of the junction unmatched. Germline V gene data show CDR1 as MNHNY and CDR2 as SVGAGI (reference sequence). The CDR3 sequence is 14 residues long. The CDR3 sequence: CASSWRGRDEKLFF. Written as DNA, the CDR3 is TGTGCCAGCAGTTGGAGGGGGCGGGATGAAAAACTGTTTTTT.

The chain links TRBV3-1 (or the pseudogene TRBV3-2) to TRBJ2-5; 8 bases map to TRBD2. Trimming took 1 base from V and 6 from J; bases not matched to a gene: 4. The CDR3 runs 14 residues. Germline loops: CDR1 LGHDT, CDR2 YNNKEL (reference sequence). CDR3 sequence: CASSQGTGGKTQYF. DNA for the CDR3: TGTGCCAGCAGCCAAGGAACGGGGGGGAAGACCCAGTACTTC.

This clone was recorded only once. The V and J genes are TRBV28 and TRBJ1-4; D perhaps matches TRBD1 (5 bases). The length of the CDR3 is 12 residues. The germline V gene has CDR1 MDHEN and CDR2 SYDVKM. V was pared by 5 bases and J by 12 bases, with 13 bases between. In DNA form, the CDR3 reads TGTGCCAGCAGTGGCAGTTTAGGGGAACTGTTTTTT. Translating it yields CASSGSLGELFF. Full variable domain (rest looked up from reference TRBV28 and TRBJ1-4): DVKVTQSSRYLVKRTGEKVFLECVQDMDHENMFWYRQDPGLGLRLIYFSYDVKMKEKGDIPEGYSVSREKKERFSLILESASTNQTSMYLCASSGSLGELFFGSGTQLSVL.

This clone has more than one count but fewer than ten. The chain has TRBV2 and TRBJ2-7; 7 bases are shared with TRBD1. This CDR3 region has 13 residues. Germline values: CDR1 SNHLY, CDR2 FYNNEI. V was pared by 5 bases and J by 2 bases, with 3 bases of the junction left unmatched. CDR3 amino acids: CASSTTGPYEQYF. CDR3 nucleotides: TGTGCCAGCAGTACGACAGGGCCCTACGAGCAGTACTTC. Supplemented by reference TRBV2 and TRBJ2-7, the full variable domain reads EPEVTQTPSHQVTQMGQEVILRCVPISNHLYFYWYRQILGQKVEFLVSFYNNEISEKSEIFDDQFSVERPDGSNFTLKIRSTKLEDSAMYFCASSTTGPYEQYFGPGTRLTVT.

This clone appeared a few times. V is TRBV29-1 and J is TRBJ2-1; TRBD2 might be the D (6 bases). Germline V gene data show CDR1 as SQVTM and CDR2 as ANQGSEA. The CDR3 covers 13 residues. V was cut by 7 bases and J by 2 bases, with 12 bases left in between. The CDR3 is CSGTLATYNEQFF. Written as DNA, the CDR3 is TGCAGCGGGACACTAGCCACCTACAATGAGCAGTTCTTC.

V gene TRBV11-2 combines with J gene TRBJ1-5; 8 nucleotides match TRBD1. V lost 6 bases and J lost 0; bases outside the gene matches: 4. Germline V gene lookup returns CDR1 SGHAT and CDR2 FQNNGV. This CDR3 contains 15 residues. CDR3 region: CASSQDRASNQPQHF. The DNA of the CDR3 is TGTGCCAGCAGTCAGGACAGGGCTAGCAATCAGCCCCAGCATTTT. Full variable domain (remainder filled in from reference TRBV11-2 and TRBJ1-5): EAGVAQSPRYKIIEKRQSVAFWCNPISGHATLYWYQQILGQGPKLLIQFQNNGVVDDSQLPKDRFSAERLKGVDSTLKIQPAKLEDSAVYLCASSQDRASNQPQHFGDGTRLSIL.

This clone has just a few counts. The V call is TRBV25-1, the J call TRBJ2-7; 7 bases agree with TRBD1. From germline, CDR1 is MGHDK and CDR2 SYGVNS. The V segment lost 5 bases and the J segment 11 bases; nucleotides outside the gene matches: 15. This CDR3 has 14 amino acids. The CDR3 nucleotides are TGTGCCAGCAGTCCTACAGGGGTCCGTGGTAAAAAGTACTTC. Translated: CASSPTGVRGKKYF.

The chain uses TRBV20-1 and TRBJ2-1; no clear D gene. The germline V gene encodes CDR1 DFQATT and CDR2 SNEGSKA (reference sequence). V dropped 4 bases and J dropped 5 bases, with 6 bases sitting between them. This CDR3 comprises 11 residues. CDR3 protein: CSANQNNEQFF. The CDR3 DNA sequence: TGCAGTGCTAACCAGAACAATGAGCAGTTCTTC.

In DNA, the CDR3 is TGTGCCAGCAGTGAATCGGGGGGGGATCAGCCCCAGCATTTT. Amino acid sequence: CASSESGGDQPQHF. The V gene is TRBV6-1, the J gene TRBJ1-5; perhaps TRBD1 as D (5 bases). The germline V gene encodes CDR1 MNHNS and CDR2 SASEGT. The ends were cut back, 2 bases at V and 5 bases at J, with 10 bases in the middle. The CDR3 runs 14 residues.

V is TRBV6-5 and J is TRBJ2-2; the match to TRBD2 covers 7 bases. Germline CDR1 MNHEY, CDR2 SVGAGI. V was pared by 6 bases and J by 4 bases, with 2 bases of the junction left unmatched. The CDR3 length is 13 residues. The chain's CDR3 is CASRGLGTGELFF. The CDR3 coding sequence is TGTGCCAGCAGAGGACTAGGCACCGGGGAGCTGTTTTTT.

Written as DNA, the CDR3 is TGTGCCAGCAGTCGGGACTCCCAGCCTCTCGAGCAGTACTTC. Amino acids: CASSRDSQPLEQYF. The V and J genes are TRBV2 and TRBJ2-7, with D perhaps matching TRBD2 (6 bases). Per germline, CDR1 SNHLY and CDR2 FYNNEI. V lost 5 bases and J lost 6, with 17 bases in between. CDR3 length: 14 residues.